Below are 27 T cell receptor beta chains sequenced from a single sample in a study of spatial heterogeneity in lung cancer. Study-level findings and limits: Tumoral mutation counts were tracked by counts of expanded intratumoral alpha and beta TCRs.

TCRdb analysed the 5' RACE reads with MiXCR anew, one entry per CDR3 protein. The data show 6,000 to 7,500 distinct CDR3 sequences, with 11% to 15% seen just once and roughly 10% held by the top ten. Antigens of these TCRs are unknown. Time point defined: sample taken at primary tumor resection. This sample comprised lung tumor tissue, obtained at surgery. These receptors originate from a male donor with early-stage non-small cell lung cancer.

The V call is TRBV10-2, the J call TRBJ1-5, with unresolved D. Germline CDR1 reads WSHSY; CDR2 reads SAAADI. With 0 bases removed from V and 2 bases from J, the gap between germline ends came to 5 bases. There are 14 residues in the CDR3. CDR3 loop: CASSESGGNQPQHF. The CDR3 DNA sequence: TGCGCCAGCAGTGAGTCAGGTGGCAATCAGCCCCAGCATTTT.

This clonotype was detected many times. The genes are TRBV10-3 and TRBJ1-3, with TRBD1 matching over 7 bases. V lost 10 bases, J lost 1 base, and 4 bases stayed unmatched. CDR3 length: 13 residues. The germline gives CDR1 ENHRY, CDR2 SYGVKD. CDR3 region: CASRQGSGNTIYF. The CDR3, as DNA: TGTGCCAGCCGACAGGGTTCTGGAAACACCATATATTTT.

This clonotype was observed at least ten times. The V call is TRBV6-6, the J call TRBJ1-5, with 8 bases fitting TRBD1. CDR1 is MNHNY and CDR2 is SVGAGI in the germline V gene (reference sequence). Trimming removed 5 bases from V and 7 bases from J; junction bases left unmatched: 13. The CDR3 contains 16 residues. The CDR3 here is CASSTGAGGGRQPQHF. CDR3 nucleotides: TGTGCCAGCAGTACGGGGGCAGGGGGCGGACGGCAGCCCCAGCATTTT.

By share, this clonotype counts as medium-sized. The J gene is TRBJ2-2, the V gene TRBV7-9; D is unclear. In germline, CDR1 is SEHNR, CDR2 FQNEAQ (reference sequence). The CDR3 is made up of 12 amino acids. V dropped 5 bases and J dropped 8 bases, with 9 bases sitting between them. CDR3 residues: CASSPYVGELFF. DNA for the CDR3: TGTGCCAGCAGCCCTTATGTTGGGGAGCTGTTTTTT.

The chain recombines TRBV10-1 with TRBJ2-7; 7 bases line up with TRBD2. Losses at the gene ends were 5 bases for V and 1 base for J; bases not matched to a gene: 5. Germline CDR1 is WNHNN and CDR2 is SYGVQD (reference sequence). The CDR3 extends over 14 amino acids. CDR3 protein: CASSPGGGSYEQYF. The CDR3, as DNA: TGCGCCAGCAGTCCCGGCGGGGGTTCCTACGAGCAGTACTTC.

This clonotype came up a few times. The V call is TRBV6-5, the J call TRBJ2-3; D perhaps matches TRBD1 (6 bases). The germline gives CDR1 MNHEY, CDR2 SVGAGI. CDR3 length: 16 amino acids. V dropped 2 bases and J dropped 2 bases, with 14 bases sitting between them. The CDR3 region is CASSYATTGNTDTQYF. In DNA, the CDR3 is TGTGCCAGCAGTTACGCGACCACAGGGAACACAGATACGCAGTATTTT.

By proportion, this clonotype is medium-sized. The chain joins TRBV20-1 to TRBJ2-3; 13 bases map to TRBD2. The CDR3 totals 16 residues. Germline CDR1 DFQATT, CDR2 SNEGSKA (reference sequence). Unmatched junction bases numbered 3, after V lost 3 bases and J lost 0 bases. The CDR3 is CSASGLAGVSTDTQYF. CDR3 DNA sequence: TGCAGTGCTAGTGGACTAGCGGGAGTTAGCACAGATACGCAGTATTTT.

This chain uses TRBV6-5 with TRBJ2-5, with D possibly TRBD1 on 5 matching bases. V gave up 6 bases and J gave up 3 bases, with 14 bases separating them. Germline V gives CDR1 MNHEY, CDR2 SVGAGI. The CDR3 runs to 14 residues. The CDR3 DNA follows: TGTGCCAGCAGCCCTCGACAGAGTAAAGAGACCCAGTACTTC. It translates to CASSPRQSKETQYF.

This clonotype has at least ten counts. The chain has TRBV20-1 and TRBJ2-1; TRBD2 aligns across 7 bases. The CDR3 runs 13 residues. The V segment lost 3 bases and the J segment 8 bases; nucleotides outside the gene matches: 7. The germline V gene encodes CDR1 DFQATT and CDR2 SNEGSKA (reference sequence). CDR3 sequence: CSASRTSLDEQFF. CDR3 DNA sequence: TGCAGTGCTAGCCGGACTAGTTTGGATGAGCAGTTCTTC.

This clonotype was counted at least ten times. This chain connects TRBV19 to TRBJ1-3, with D perhaps matching TRBD1 (5 bases). Trimming removed 2 bases at V and 1 base at J, with 18 bases between. The CDR3 covers 18 residues. Germline values: CDR1 LNHDA, CDR2 SQIVND (reference sequence). The CDR3 nucleotides are TGTGCCAGTAGTATACCACTGATCTCCAGGGTGTCTGGAAACACCATATATTTT. This codes for CASSIPLISRVSGNTIYF.

Judged by abundance, this clonotype is medium-sized. Sequence at one end of the junction differs from germline and may be a read error. The rearrangement links TRBV5-1 to TRBJ1-1, with D possibly being TRBD1 (5 bases). This CDR3 is built from 15 residues. The germline CDR1 and CDR2 sequences are SGHRS and YFSETQ. CDR3 sequence (DNA): TGCGCCAGCAGCAAGGGACGGAACTTGAACATTGAAGCTTTCTTT. It codes for CASSKGRNLNIEAFF.

This clonotype has ten or more counts. J is TRBJ1-5 and V is TRBV6-6; D ambiguous. Germline CDR1 MNHNY, CDR2 SVGAGI (reference sequence). This CDR3 spans 12 amino acids. V was clipped by 6 bases and J by 7 bases, with 10 bases between them. CDR3 DNA: TGTGCCAGCAGGGCTTGGAACCAGCCCCAGCATTTT. Amino acids: CASRAWNQPQHF.

This clonotype has a count of ten or more. This chain joins TRBV24-1 and TRBJ2-7; TRBD1 might be the D (6 bases). Trimming took off 7 bases at V and 3 bases at J, with 9 bases between the two ends. CDR1 and CDR2 from the germline V gene are KGHDR and SFDVKD. There are 12 residues in the CDR3. The CDR3 DNA is TGTGCCACCAGCACGGACAGCTACGAGCAGTACTTC. Amino acid sequence: CATSTDSYEQYF.

The CDR3 protein is CASSLGDSNYGYTF. CDR3 nucleotides: TGCGCCAGCAGCTTGGGGGACAGTAACTATGGCTACACCTTC. The rearrangement links TRBV5-1 to TRBJ1-2, with 7 nucleotides matching TRBD1. The ends lost 0 bases at V and 1 base at J; junction bases unmatched: 0. The CDR3 loop spans 14 amino acids. Germline CDR1 reads SGHRS; CDR2 reads YFSETQ.

The chain has TRBV3-1 and TRBJ2-4; 7 nucleotides match TRBD2. The CDR3 length is 16 residues. The junction had 5 bases not matched to a gene; V was cut back by 3 bases and J by 0 bases. Germline V gives CDR1 LGHDT, CDR2 YNNKEL (reference sequence). CDR3 protein: CASSQGLAVAKNIQYF. The CDR3 nucleotides read TGTGCCAGCAGCCAGGGTCTAGCGGTAGCCAAAAACATTCAGTACTTC.

This clonotype was counted many times. V gene TRBV19 combines with J gene TRBJ1-2; 8 positions agree with TRBD1. This CDR3 region has 16 residues. V was pared by 7 bases and J by 6 bases, with 16 bases of the junction left unmatched. Germline V lookup: CDR1 LNHDA, CDR2 SQIVND (reference sequence). The CDR3 DNA follows: TGTGCCAGTACCAATCTCGGACAGGGCCGGAATAATGGCTACACCTTC. Its translation is CASTNLGQGRNNGYTF.

This clonotype was counted only a few times. V is TRBV12-3 or TRBV12-4 and J is TRBJ2-5; D possibly corresponds to TRBD2 (5 bases). The V gene lost 5 bases and the J gene lost 4 bases, with 14 bases spanning the gap. CDR3 length equals 14 residues. The CDR3 protein is CASSPTLGGETQYF. CDR3 in DNA: TGTGCCAGCAGTCCCACACTAGGCGGAGAGACCCAGTACTTC.

This clonotype has a handful of counts. This rearrangement joins TRBV6-6 to TRBJ1-2, with TRBD1 as a possible D gene (5 bases). Germline V gene sequence: CDR1 MNHNY, CDR2 SVGAGI (reference sequence). The V and J ends lost 2 bases and 0 bases respectively, with 10 bases between them. The CDR3 sequence is 15 residues long. The CDR3 nucleotides read TGTGCCAGCAGTTACGGACACACCACTAACTATGGCTACACCTTC. It encodes CASSYGHTTNYGYTF.

This clonotype was counted many times. This sequence joins TRBV20-1 and TRBJ2-5, with a possible D match to TRBD1 (6 bases). Trimming cost V 5 bases and J 1 base, with 8 bases left between them. This CDR3 is built from 12 residues. Germline V gene lookup returns CDR1 DFQATT and CDR2 SNEGSKA (reference sequence). The DNA of the CDR3 is TGCAGTGCTTCGGACAGCCAAGAGACCCAGTACTTC. Its translation: CSASDSQETQYF.

This clonotype was counted ten times or more. V gene TRBV5-6 combines with J gene TRBJ2-2, with a weak D call TRBD2 (5 bases). Germline loops: CDR1 SGHDT, CDR2 YYEEEE. CDR3 length: 13 amino acids. V was shortened by 1 base and J by 5 bases, with 6 bases between the two germline ends. The CDR3 here is CASSLWTTGELFF. The CDR3 DNA reads as TGTGCCAGCAGCTTGTGGACTACCGGGGAGCTGTTTTTT.

By share, this clonotype counts as large. The chain is built from TRBV12-3 or TRBV12-4 and TRBJ1-1; unclear D gene. The CDR3 extends over 12 amino acids. V dropped 10 bases and J dropped 2 bases, with 11 bases sitting between them. In DNA, the CDR3 is TGTGCCAATGTGGGGATTAACACTGAAGCTTTCTTT. This sequence encodes CANVGINTEAFF.

In its sample, this clonotype was seen many times. The chain recombines TRBV6-1 with TRBJ2-3; the D gene could be TRBD1 or TRBD2 (7 bases each). The length of the CDR3 is 15 residues. With 6 bases removed from V and 8 bases from J, the gap between germline ends came to 21 bases. Germline lookup yields CDR1 MNHNS and CDR2 SASEGT. The CDR3 is CASRSAQGRGGTQYF. The CDR3 coding sequence is TGTGCCAGCAGATCCGCACAGGGCAGGGGGGGTACGCAGTATTTT.

This clonotype is termed medium-sized (0.01 to 0.1%). The genes are TRBV20-1 and TRBJ1-1; D remains ambiguous. The CDR3 extends over 12 amino acids. Germline V gene data show CDR1 as DFQATT and CDR2 as SNEGSKA (reference sequence). V lost 5 bases and J lost 0, with 7 bases in between. In DNA, the CDR3 is TGCAGTGCTTTACATATGAACACTGAAGCTTTCTTT. The encoded protein is CSALHMNTEAFF.

The chain links TRBV7-9 to TRBJ2-7; no clear D gene. CDR1 and CDR2 (germline): SEHNR, FQNEAQ (reference sequence). This CDR3 has 13 amino acids. Trimming took off 3 bases at V and 1 base at J, with 7 bases between the two ends. The CDR3 DNA sequence: TGTGCCAGCAGCTTTGTACCTTCCTACGAGCAGTACTTC. It translates to CASSFVPSYEQYF.

This clonotype was recorded many times. The V and J genes are TRBV12-3 or TRBV12-4 and TRBJ1-1; D remains ambiguous. The CDR3 sequence is 12 residues long. The V end lost 3 bases, the J end lost 8 bases, and 10 bases lay between the germline ends. In DNA form, the CDR3 reads TGTGCCAGCAGTTTGGACCAGCCGGAAGCTTTCTTT. Its translation: CASSLDQPEAFF.

The table lists this clonotype with many counts. This chain connects TRBV19 to TRBJ2-2; 10 bases are shared with TRBD2. The germline CDR1 and CDR2 sequences are LNHDA and SQIVND (reference sequence). J was trimmed by 11 bases and V by 3 bases; bases with no gene match: 6. This CDR3 spans 14 amino acids. CDR3 residues: CASSISSGRAELFF. The CDR3 DNA reads as TGTGCCAGTAGTATCTCGAGCGGGAGGGCCGAGCTGTTTTTT. Combining the CDR3 with reference TRBV19 and TRBJ2-2 gives the whole variable domain DGGITQSPKYLFRKEGQNVTLSCEQNLNHDAMYWYRQDPGQGLRLIYYSQIVNDFQKGDIAEGYSVSREKKESFPLTVTSAQKNPTAFYLCASSISSGRAELFFGEGSRLTVL.

By frequency in the sample, this clonotype is medium-sized (0.01 to 0.1%). This chain links TRBV3-1 with TRBJ1-2; D not resolved. In germline, CDR1 is LGHDT, CDR2 YNNKEL (reference sequence). Trimming left V 5 bases short and J 3 bases short, with 10 bases between. This CDR3 comprises 13 residues. CDR3 DNA sequence: TGTGCCAGCAGCGAACTTGACTACTATGGCTACACCTTC. Its protein product is CASSELDYYGYTF.